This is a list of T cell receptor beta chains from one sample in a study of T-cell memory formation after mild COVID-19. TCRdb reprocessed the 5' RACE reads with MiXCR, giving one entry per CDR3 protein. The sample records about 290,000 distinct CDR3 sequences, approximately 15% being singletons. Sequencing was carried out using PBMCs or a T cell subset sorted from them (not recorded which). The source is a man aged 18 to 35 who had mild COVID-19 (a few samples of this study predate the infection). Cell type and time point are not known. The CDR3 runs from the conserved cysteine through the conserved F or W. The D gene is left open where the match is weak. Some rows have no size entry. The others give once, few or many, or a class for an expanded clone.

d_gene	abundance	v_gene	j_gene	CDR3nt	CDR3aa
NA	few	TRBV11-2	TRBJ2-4	TGTGCCAGCAGCTTGGCGTTAATGGTCGCCAAAAACATTCAGTACTTC	CASSLALMVAKNIQYF
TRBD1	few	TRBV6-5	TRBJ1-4	TGTGCCAGCAGTTACAATACCGGACAGGGTCTGTTTTTT	CASSYNTGQGLFF
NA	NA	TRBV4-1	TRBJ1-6	TGCGCCAGCAGCCAGGGTGGAGGTAGTCCCCGATCACCCCTCCACTTT	CASSQGGGSPRSPLHF
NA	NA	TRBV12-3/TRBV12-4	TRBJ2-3	TGTGCCAGCAGTTTATATCTCACGAATACGCAGTATTTT	CASSLYLTNTQYF
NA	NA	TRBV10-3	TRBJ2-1	TGTGCCATCAGTGAGTCGATCCGTTACCAATCGACCGGCAATGAGCAGTTCTTC	CAISESIRYQSTGNEQFF
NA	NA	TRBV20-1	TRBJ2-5	TGCAGTGCTAGAGATGAAAAGGGAGAGACCCAGTACTTC	CSARDEKGETQYF
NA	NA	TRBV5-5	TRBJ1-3	TGTGCCAGCAGCTCCCGACTCTTCTCTGGAAACACCATATATTTT	CASSSRLFSGNTIYF
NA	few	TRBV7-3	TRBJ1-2	TGTGCCAGCAGCTTAACTCGGGGGGATGGCTACACCTTC	CASSLTRGDGYTF
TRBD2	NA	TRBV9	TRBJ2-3	TGTGCCAGCAGCTATCGCGGGACTAGCGAAGATACGCAGTATTTT	CASSYRGTSEDTQYF
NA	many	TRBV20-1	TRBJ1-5	TGCAGTGCTAGGCGAGGTACTCTTAATCAGCCCCAGCATTTT	CSARRGTLNQPQHF
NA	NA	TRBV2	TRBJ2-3	TGTGCCAGCAGTGAAAGGGCTAGCGATTTCACAGATACGCAGTATTTT	CASSERASDFTDTQYF